This T cell receptor beta chain appears in the sequencing data of a study of human T cells and chemical hapten exposure (dated by TCRdb to about 2021). Study-level background: For sensitization, 2% DPC in acetone was applied to a roughly 2 cm by roughly 2 cm area of upper inner arm skin. Weekly therapeutic DPC doses were additionally applied to the scalp of patients throughout the roughly 23-week study period. Patch tests used Finn chambers with 0.01% DPC on the upper back, scored after 6 days by International Contact Dermatitis Research Group standards. Libraries were combined into a pool for sequencing, and differences in TCR yield between samples came mainly from small differences in library volumes within the pool. This study followed changes in the peripheral blood TCR repertoire in vivo during primary and secondary sensitization of alopecia patients to the hapten diphenylcyclopropenone (DPC). The mostly female patient cohort included alopecia areata with under or over 50% scalp involvement, alopecia totalis and alopecia universalis. Blood samples were taken from patients before sensitization (week 0) and at 2, 6 and about 24 weeks after DPC sensitization. Roughly 30 alopecia patients provided blood for TCR sequencing at one to four time points (pre-sensitization, 2, 6 and 24 weeks). Results the study describes overall, beyond this receptor: Expanded TCRs formed significantly more large CDR3 similarity clusters than pre-sensitization or healthy control sets, consistent with antigen-driven responses. DPC sensitization did not change how many TCRs were above 1 in 1000 frequency, and no evidence was found of alterations in global repertoire structure. The number of PT1 expanded TCRs positively correlated with patch test score, significant at thresholds 8, 16 and 32 but not 4. Because all patients had alopecia, a presumed autoimmune disease, the immune response of the patients might differ from that of healthy individuals. After repeated subsampling, changes were observed in the strength of the expansion versus patch-test correlation and in the threshold at which the correlation became significant.

Reading the label with the study, this specimen's time point is: patch test 1, 2 weeks after DPC sensitization. Read against the paper, the sample's treatment or condition label means: therapeutic diphenylcyclopropenone sensitization with weekly scalp DPC. At every patch-test visit, the blood draw took place before the patch test was put on. Patients were considered eligible if aged 18 to 70, diagnosed with alopecia and deemed suitable for DPC therapy, and patients were excluded if pregnant. Unfractionated whole blood was collected in Tempus Blood RNA tubes, and total RNA was extracted from that blood. Trimming at the junction amounts to 3 bases on V and 5 bases on J, and the germline ends lie 7 bases apart. The CDR3 starts with the cysteine, ends with the phenylalanine, and has 13 residues. CDR3 DNA is the only sequence kept; it has 39 bases, read in frame from the first base. From a lookup of the germline V gene, CDR1 and CDR2 are KGHDR and SFDVKD.

Worth noting for this clonotype: This receptor's antigen is unknown. Base qualities were left out, and no much larger clone turns up one base away.

The receptor library was made with RACE. Sequencing was carried out with a NextSeq 500. Library preparation attached unique molecular identifiers to individual cDNA molecules for quantitative, reproducible TCR counting. Each blood RNA sample was used to sequence both TCR alpha and TCR beta chains. As for the original processing: The median number of TCRs per sample was around 100,000, ranging from roughly 23,224 to 690,600. The Decombinator software suite was used to annotate the V, J and CDR3 of the TCR reads. Every sample was subsampled to the same number of TCRs (28,000) for the PS versus PT1 abundance plots. Expanded TCRs were defined as absent before sensitization and observed at least eight times at the 2-week time point. TCRdb redid the processing of the public reads, applying fastp at Q25 and MiXCR, and retained in-frame beta chains. Each record represents a unique CDR3 protein, reported with the most common genes and DNA among its rows. The V and J calls here are based on TCRdb, not the publication. Counted in this sample were over 85,000 distinct CDR3 sequences; under 15% of them appeared once. 2.1% of the sample rests with the top ten.

The receptor comes from a woman aged 40 to 50 with alopecia areata. Some clones in this sample may be carry-over from other donors' samples. This material consisted of whole blood, taken in connection with sensitization to the hapten diphenylcyclopropenone (DPC). The chain is encoded by TRBV24-1 joined to TRBJ2-1; the D gene lacks a confident call. The DNA sequence follows: TGTGCCACCAGTGATGCATGGGACAATGAGCAGTTCTTC. Its protein reads: CATSDAWDNEQFF.